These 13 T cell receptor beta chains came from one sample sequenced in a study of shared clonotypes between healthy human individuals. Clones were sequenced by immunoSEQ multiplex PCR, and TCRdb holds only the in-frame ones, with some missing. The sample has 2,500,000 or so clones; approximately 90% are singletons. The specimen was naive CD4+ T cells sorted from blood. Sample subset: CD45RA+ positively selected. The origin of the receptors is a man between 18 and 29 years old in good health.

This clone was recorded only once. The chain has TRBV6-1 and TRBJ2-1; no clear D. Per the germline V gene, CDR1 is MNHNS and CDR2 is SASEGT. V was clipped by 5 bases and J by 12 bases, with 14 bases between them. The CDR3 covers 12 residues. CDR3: CASSQARDWQFF. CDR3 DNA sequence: TGTGCCAGCAGTCAGGCTAGAGATTGGCAGTTCTTC.

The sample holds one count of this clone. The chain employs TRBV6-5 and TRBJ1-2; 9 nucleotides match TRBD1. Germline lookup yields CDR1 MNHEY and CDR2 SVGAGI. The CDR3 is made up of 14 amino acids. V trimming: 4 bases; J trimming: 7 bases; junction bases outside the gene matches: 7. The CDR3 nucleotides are TGTGCCAGCAGTTTGGGACAGGGCGGAGCTGGCTACACCTTC. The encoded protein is CASSLGQGGAGYTF.

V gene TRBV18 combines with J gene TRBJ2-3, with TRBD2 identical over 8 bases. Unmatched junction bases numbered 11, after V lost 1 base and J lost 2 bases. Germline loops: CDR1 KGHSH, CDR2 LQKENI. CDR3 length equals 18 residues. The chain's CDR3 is CASSPRSPAGEHTDTQYF. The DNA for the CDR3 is TGTGCCAGCTCACCACGCTCCCCAGCGGGAGAGCACACAGATACGCAGTATTTT. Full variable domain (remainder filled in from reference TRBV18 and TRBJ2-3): NAGVMQNPRHLVRRRGQEARLRCSPMKGHSHVYWYRQLPEEGLKFMVYLQKENIIDESGMPKERFSAEFPKEGPSILRIQQVVRGDSAAYFCASSPRSPAGEHTDTQYFGPGTRLTVL.

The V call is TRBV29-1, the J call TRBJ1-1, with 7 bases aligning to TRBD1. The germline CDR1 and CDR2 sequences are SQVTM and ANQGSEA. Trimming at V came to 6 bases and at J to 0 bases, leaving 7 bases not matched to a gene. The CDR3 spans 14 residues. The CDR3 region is CSVFDRDMNTEAFF. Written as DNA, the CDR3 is TGCAGCGTCTTCGACAGGGACATGAACACTGAAGCTTTCTTT.

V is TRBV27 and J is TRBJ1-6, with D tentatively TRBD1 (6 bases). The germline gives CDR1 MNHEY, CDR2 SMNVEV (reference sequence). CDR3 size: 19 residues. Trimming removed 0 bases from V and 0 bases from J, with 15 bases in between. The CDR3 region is CASSLSTGLGSSYNSPLHF. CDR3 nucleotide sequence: TGTGCCAGCAGTTTATCAACAGGGTTGGGAAGCTCCTATAATTCACCCCTCCACTTT.

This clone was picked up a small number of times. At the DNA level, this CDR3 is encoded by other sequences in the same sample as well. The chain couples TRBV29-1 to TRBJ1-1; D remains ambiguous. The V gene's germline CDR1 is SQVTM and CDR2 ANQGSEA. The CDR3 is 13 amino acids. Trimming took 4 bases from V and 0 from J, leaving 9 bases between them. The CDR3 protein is CSVGRVLNTEAFF. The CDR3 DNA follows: TGCAGCGTTGGGAGGGTTCTGAACACTGAAGCTTTCTTT.

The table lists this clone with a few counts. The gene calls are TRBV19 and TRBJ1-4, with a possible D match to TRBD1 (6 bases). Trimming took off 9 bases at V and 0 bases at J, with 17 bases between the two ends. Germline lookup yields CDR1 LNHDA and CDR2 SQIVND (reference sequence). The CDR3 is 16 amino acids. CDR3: CASRSRQDATNEKLFF. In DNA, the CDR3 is TGTGCCAGCAGATCCCGACAGGACGCAACTAATGAAAAACTGTTTTTT.

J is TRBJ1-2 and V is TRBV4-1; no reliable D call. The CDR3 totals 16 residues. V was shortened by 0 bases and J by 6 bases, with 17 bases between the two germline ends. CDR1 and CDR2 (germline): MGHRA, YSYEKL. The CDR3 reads CASSQEIPASNHGYTF. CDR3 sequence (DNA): TGCGCCAGCAGCCAAGAGATCCCTGCCTCAAATCATGGCTACACCTTC.

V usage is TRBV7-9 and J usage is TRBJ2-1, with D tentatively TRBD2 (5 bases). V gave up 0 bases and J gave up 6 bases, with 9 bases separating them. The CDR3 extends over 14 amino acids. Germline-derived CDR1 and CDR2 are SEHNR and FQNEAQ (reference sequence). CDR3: CASSLAGARNEQFF. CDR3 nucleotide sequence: TGTGCCAGCAGCTTAGCGGGAGCACGCAATGAGCAGTTCTTC.

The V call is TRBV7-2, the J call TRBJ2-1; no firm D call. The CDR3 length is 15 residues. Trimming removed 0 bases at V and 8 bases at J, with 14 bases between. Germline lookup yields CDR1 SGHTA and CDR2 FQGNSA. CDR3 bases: TGTGCCAGCAGCTTAGCGGGTGGCTCGTTTTATGAGCAGTTCTTC. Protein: CASSLAGGSFYEQFF.

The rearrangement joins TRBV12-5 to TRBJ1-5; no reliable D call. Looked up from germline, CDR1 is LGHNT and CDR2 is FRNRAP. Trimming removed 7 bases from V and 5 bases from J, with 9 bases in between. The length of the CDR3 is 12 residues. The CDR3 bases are TGTGCTAGTGCGGAGATCGATCAGCCCCAGCATTTT. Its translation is CASAEIDQPQHF.

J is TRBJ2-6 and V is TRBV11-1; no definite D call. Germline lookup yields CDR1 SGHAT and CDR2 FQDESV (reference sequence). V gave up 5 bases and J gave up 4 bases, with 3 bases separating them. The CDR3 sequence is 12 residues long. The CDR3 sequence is CASSPGANVLTF. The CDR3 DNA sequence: TGTGCCAGCAGCCCAGGGGCCAACGTCCTGACTTTC.

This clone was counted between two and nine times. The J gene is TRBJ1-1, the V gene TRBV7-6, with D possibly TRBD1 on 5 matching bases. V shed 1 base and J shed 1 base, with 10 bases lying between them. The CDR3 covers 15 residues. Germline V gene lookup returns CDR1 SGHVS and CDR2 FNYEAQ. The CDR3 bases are TGTGCCAGCAGCTTAGGGTTGGGGCAGAACACTGAAGCTTTCTTT. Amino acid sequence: CASSLGLGQNTEAFF.